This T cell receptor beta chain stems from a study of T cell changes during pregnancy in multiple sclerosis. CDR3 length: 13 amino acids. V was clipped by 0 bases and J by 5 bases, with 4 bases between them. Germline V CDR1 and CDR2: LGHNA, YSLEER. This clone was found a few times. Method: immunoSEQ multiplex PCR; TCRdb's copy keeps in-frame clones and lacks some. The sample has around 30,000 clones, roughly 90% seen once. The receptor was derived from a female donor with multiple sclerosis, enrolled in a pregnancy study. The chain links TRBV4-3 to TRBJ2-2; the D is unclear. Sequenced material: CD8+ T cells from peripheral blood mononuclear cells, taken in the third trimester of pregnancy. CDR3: CASSQDHTGELFF. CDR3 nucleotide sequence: TGCGCCAGCAGCCAAGATCATACCGGGGAGCTGTTTTTT.